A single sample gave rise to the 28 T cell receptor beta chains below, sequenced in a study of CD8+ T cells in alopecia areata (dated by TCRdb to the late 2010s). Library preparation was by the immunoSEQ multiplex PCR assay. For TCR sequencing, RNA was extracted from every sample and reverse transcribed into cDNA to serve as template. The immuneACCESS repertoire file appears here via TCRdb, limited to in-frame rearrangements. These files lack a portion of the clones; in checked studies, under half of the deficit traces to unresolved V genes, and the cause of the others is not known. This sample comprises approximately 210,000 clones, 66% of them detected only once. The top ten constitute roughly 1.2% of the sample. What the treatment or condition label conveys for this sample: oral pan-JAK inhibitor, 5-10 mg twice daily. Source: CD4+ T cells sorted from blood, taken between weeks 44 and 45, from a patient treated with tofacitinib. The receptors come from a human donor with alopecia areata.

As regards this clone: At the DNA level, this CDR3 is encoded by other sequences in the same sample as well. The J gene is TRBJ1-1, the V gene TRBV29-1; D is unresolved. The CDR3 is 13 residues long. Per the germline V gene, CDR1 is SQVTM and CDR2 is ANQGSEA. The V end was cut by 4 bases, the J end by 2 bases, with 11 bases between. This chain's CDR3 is CSVAGRLNTEAFF. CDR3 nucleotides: TGCAGCGTTGCCGGCAGATTAAACACTGAAGCTTTCTTT.

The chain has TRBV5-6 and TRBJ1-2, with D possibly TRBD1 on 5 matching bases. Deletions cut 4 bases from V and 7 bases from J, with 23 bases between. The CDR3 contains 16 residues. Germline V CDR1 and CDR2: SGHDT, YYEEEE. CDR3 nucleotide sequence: TGTGCCAGCAGCCAAATGGGCAGGGATATTGTCGGTGGCTACACCTTC. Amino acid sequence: CASSQMGRDIVGGYTF.

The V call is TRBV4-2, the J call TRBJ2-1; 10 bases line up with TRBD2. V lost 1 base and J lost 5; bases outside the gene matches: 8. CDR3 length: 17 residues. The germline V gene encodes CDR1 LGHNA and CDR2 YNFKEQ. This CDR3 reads CASSQVSAGGRNNEQFF. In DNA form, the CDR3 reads TGTGCCAGCAGCCAAGTATCAGCGGGGGGGCGAAACAATGAGCAGTTCTTC.

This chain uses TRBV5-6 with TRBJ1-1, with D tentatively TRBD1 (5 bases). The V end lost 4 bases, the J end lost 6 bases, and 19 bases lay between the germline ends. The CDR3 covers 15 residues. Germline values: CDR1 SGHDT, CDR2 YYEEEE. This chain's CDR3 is CASSPPGVRDAEAFF. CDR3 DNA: TGTGCCAGCAGCCCCCCGGGGGTTAGGGACGCTGAAGCTTTCTTT.

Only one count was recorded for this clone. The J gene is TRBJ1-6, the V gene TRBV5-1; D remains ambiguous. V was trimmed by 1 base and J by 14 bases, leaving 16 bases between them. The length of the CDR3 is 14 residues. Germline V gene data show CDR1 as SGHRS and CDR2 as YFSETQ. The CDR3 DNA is TGCGCCAGCAGCTTGAAAGATGGCCTGTCCACCCTCCACTTT. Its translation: CASSLKDGLSTLHF.

The CDR3 nucleotides are TGTGCCAGCAGCTTAGTCCGTGACACTGAAGCTTTCTTT. Its translation is CASSLVRDTEAFF. The chain uses TRBV7-2 and TRBJ1-1; no firm D call. CDR1 SGHTA and CDR2 FQGNSA come from the germline V gene. V lost 1 base, J lost 3 bases, and 6 bases lay in between. The CDR3 sequence is 13 residues long.

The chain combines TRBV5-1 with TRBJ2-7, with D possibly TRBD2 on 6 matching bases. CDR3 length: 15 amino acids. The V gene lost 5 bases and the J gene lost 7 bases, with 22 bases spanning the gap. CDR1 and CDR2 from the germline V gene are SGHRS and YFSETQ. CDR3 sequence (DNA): TGCGCCAGCAGGGAGGGACCAACACCATCCGAAGAGCAGTACTTC. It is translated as CASREGPTPSEEQYF.

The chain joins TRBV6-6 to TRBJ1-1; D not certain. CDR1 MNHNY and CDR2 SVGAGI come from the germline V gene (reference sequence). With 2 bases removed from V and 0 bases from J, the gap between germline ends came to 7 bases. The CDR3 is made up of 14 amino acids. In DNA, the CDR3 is TGTGCCAGCAGTTACAGTTTAATGAACACTGAAGCTTTCTTT. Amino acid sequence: CASSYSLMNTEAFF.

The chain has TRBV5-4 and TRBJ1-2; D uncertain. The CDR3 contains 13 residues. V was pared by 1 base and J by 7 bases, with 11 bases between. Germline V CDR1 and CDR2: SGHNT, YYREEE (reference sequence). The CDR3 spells CASSLRSIRGYTF. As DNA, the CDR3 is TGTGCCAGCAGCTTGAGGTCCATTCGTGGCTACACCTTC.

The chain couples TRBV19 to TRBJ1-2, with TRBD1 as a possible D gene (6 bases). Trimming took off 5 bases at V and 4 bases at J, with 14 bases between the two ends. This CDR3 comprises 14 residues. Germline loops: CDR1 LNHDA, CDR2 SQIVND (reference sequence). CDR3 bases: TGTGCCAGTAGTCCCGTGGACAGAACCTATGGCTACACCTTC. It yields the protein CASSPVDRTYGYTF.

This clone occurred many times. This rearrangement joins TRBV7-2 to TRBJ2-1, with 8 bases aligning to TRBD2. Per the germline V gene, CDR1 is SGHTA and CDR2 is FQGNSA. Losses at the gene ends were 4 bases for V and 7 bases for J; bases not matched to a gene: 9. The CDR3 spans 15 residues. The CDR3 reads CASSSHAGGENEQFF. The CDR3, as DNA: TGTGCCAGCAGCTCCCATGCGGGGGGAGAGAATGAGCAGTTCTTC. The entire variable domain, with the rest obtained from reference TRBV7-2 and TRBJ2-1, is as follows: GAGVSQSPSNKVTEKGKDVELRCDPISGHTALYWYRQSLGQGLEFLIYFQGNSAPDKSGLPSDRFSAERTGGSVSTLTIQRTQQEDSAVYLCASSSHAGGENEQFFGPGTRLTVL.

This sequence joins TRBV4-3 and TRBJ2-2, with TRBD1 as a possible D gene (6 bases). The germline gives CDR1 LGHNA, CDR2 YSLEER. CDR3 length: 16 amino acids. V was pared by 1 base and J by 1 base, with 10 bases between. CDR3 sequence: CASSQGLGQNTGELFF. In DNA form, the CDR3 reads TGCGCCAGCAGCCAAGGATTGGGACAGAACACCGGGGAGCTGTTTTTT.

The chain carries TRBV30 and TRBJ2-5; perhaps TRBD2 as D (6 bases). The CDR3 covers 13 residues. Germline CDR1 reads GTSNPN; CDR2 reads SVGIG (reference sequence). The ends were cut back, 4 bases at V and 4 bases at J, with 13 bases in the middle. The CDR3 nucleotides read TGTGCCTGGAAACGGGGGTCGGGAGAGACCCAGTACTTC. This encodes CAWKRGSGETQYF.

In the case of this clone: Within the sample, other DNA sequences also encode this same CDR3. The CDR3 bases are TGCAGCGTTGCCGAGGGGGAAGCTTTCTTT. Residues: CSVAEGEAFF. The chain employs TRBV29-1 and TRBJ1-1, with D possibly TRBD1 on 5 matching bases. CDR1 is SQVTM and CDR2 is ANQGSEA in the germline V gene. The CDR3 consists of 10 residues. Trimming pared 4 bases from V and 8 bases from J, leaving 8 bases between. The full variable domain, rest sourced from reference TRBV29-1 and TRBJ1-1, is SAVISQKPSRDICQRGTSLTIQCQVDSQVTMMFWYRQQPGQSLTLIATANQGSEATYESGFVIDKFPISRPNLTFSTLTVSNMSPEDSSIYLCSVAEGEAFFGQGTRLTVV.

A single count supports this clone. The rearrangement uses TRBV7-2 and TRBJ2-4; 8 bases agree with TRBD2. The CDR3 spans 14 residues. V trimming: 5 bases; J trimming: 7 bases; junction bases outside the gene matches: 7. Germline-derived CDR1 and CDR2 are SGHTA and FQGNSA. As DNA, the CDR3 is TGTGCCAGCAGCCCGTACGGGGGGGCGAACATTCAGTACTTC. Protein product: CASSPYGGANIQYF.

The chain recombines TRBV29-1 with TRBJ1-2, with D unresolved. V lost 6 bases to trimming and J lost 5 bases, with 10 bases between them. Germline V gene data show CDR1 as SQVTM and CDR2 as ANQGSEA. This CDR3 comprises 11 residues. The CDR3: CSVPMGYGYTF. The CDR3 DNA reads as TGCAGCGTACCAATGGGGTATGGCTACACCTTC.

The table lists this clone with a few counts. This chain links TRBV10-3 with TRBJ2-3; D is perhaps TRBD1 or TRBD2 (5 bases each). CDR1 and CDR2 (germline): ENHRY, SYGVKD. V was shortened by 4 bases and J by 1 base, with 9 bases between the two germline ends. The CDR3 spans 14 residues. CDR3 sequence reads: CAISVRGGTDTQYF. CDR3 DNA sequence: TGTGCCATCAGTGTGAGGGGAGGCACAGATACGCAGTATTTT.

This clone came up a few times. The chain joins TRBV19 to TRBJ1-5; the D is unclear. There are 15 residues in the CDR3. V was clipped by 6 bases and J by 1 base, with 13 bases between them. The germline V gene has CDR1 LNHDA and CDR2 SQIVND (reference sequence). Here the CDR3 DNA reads TGTGCCAGTAGGAAAGGGCCCACCAGCAATCAGCCCCAGCATTTT. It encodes CASRKGPTSNQPQHF.

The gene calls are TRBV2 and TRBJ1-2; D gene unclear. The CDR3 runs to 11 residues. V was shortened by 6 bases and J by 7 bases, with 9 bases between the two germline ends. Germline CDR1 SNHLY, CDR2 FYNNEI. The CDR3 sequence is CASRRLLGYTF. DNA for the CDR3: TGTGCCAGCAGGAGACTTCTTGGCTACACCTTC.

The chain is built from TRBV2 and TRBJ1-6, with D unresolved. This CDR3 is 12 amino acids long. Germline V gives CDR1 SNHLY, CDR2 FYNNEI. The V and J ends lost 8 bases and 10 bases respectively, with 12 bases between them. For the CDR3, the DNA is TGTGCCAGCTGGCAGGCGGGCTCACCCCTCCACTTT. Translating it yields CASWQAGSPLHF. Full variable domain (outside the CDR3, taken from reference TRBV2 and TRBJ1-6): EPEVTQTPSHQVTQMGQEVILRCVPISNHLYFYWYRQILGQKVEFLVSFYNNEISEKSEIFDDQFSVERPDGSNFTLKIRSTKLEDSAMYFCASWQAGSPLHFGNGTRLTVT.

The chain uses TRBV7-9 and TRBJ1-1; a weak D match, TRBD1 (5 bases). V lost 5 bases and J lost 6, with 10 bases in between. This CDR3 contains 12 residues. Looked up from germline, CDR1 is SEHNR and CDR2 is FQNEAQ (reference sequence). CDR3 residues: CASSPQAAEAFF. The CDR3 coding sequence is TGTGCCAGCAGCCCACAGGCGGCTGAAGCTTTCTTT.

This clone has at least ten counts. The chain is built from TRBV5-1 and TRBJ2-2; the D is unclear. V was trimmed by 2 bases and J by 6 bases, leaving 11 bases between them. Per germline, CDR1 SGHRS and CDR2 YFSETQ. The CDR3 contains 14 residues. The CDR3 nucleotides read TGCGCCAGCAGCTTACCGGGCCCTGCCGGGGAGCTGTTTTTT. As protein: CASSLPGPAGELFF.

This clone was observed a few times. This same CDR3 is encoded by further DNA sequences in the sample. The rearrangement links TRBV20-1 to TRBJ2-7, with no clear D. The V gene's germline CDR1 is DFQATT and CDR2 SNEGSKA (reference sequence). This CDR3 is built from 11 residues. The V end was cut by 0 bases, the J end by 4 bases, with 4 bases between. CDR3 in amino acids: CSARETYEQYF. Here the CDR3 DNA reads TGCAGTGCTAGAGAAACTTACGAGCAGTACTTC.

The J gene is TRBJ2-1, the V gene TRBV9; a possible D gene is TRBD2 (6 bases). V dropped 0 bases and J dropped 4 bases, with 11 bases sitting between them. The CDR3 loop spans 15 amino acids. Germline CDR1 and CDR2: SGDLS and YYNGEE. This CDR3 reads CASSVGPGTYNEQFF. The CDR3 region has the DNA TGTGCCAGCAGCGTAGGTCCCGGGACTTACAATGAGCAGTTCTTC.

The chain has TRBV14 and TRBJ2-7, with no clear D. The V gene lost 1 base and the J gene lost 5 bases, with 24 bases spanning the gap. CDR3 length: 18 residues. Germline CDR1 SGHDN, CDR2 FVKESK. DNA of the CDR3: TGTGCCAGCAGCCAAGTGCTCCTACGGACGGCGCCTAGGGACGAGCAGTACTTC. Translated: CASSQVLLRTAPRDEQYF.

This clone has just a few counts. The CDR3 region has the DNA TGTGCCAGCAGCTTAACCCTTGGGGGTGGCGAGACCCAGTACTTC. Protein product: CASSLTLGGGETQYF. V gene TRBV7-3 combines with J gene TRBJ2-5; perhaps D is TRBD1 or TRBD2 (5 bases each). The CDR3 runs 15 residues. Trimming shortened V by 0 bases and J by 5 bases, and 13 bases separated the two germline ends. Germline V gene lookup returns CDR1 SGHTA and CDR2 FQGTGA.

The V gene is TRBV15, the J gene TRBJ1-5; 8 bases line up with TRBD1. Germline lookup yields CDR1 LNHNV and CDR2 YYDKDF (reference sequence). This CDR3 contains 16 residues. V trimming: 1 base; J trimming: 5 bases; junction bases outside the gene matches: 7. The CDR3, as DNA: TGTGCCACCAGCAGAGGAAAGGACAGGGTATATCAGCCCCAGCATTTT. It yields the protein CATSRGKDRVYQPQHF.

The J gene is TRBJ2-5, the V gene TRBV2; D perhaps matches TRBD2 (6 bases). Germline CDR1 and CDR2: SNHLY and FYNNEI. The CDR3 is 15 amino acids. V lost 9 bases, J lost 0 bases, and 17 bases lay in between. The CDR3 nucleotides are TGTGCCAGTCGACTGCGGGGCCTGTACCAAGAGACCCAGTACTTC. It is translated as CASRLRGLYQETQYF.